The source of this TCR beta chain is a study of OX40 agonist ivuxolimab in advanced cancers. The study in broad terms: Ivuxolimab was an agonistic, fully human IgG2 monoclonal antibody directed against OX40 (CD134), a costimulatory receptor. Intravenous ivuxolimab was administered to patients every 2 weeks at six dose levels: 0.01, 0.1, 0.3, 1.5, 3 and 10 mg/kg. Among the approximately 54 dose-escalation patients, 19 had hepatocellular carcinoma, around 15 melanoma, 9 renal cell carcinoma and 9 head and neck cancer. A male proportion of roughly 80% and a mean age of 60 years, ranging from about 23 to 90, were recorded for the dose-escalation cohort. Prior anti-PD-1, anti-PD-L1 or anti-CTLA-4 therapy was permitted, and checkpoint inhibitors had been received by roughly 40% of dose-escalation patients. Partial responses were achieved by three dose-escalation patients, of whom one had hepatocellular carcinoma and two had cutaneous melanoma. Peripheral TCRbeta sequencing was intended to test whether TCR sequence diversity was altered and clonal T-cell expansion was caused by ivuxolimab. The paper reports the monotherapy dose-escalation portion (N = 52 patients) of the phase I ivuxolimab trial.

To note about this clone: The specificity of this receptor is unknown. There are no base qualities to consult, and no much larger clone falls within one base.

Overall study outcomes, separate from this receptor: Low levels of normalized T-cell clonal expansion were also shown by some nonresponding patients. On average, CD8+ T cells showed more expanded clones than CD4+ T cells after ivuxolimab. The antigen specificity of the peripheral T cells that underwent clonal expansion was not determined. In the 0.1-3.0 mg/kg groups, partial responders were among the patients with the lowest normalized peripheral clonal expansion, particularly in CD8+ T cells. At doses of 0.1 to 3.0 mg/kg, clonal expansion of both CD4+ and CD8+ blood T cells was observed from baseline to week 6.

To sequence the TCRbeta CDR3 region, genomic DNA was isolated from the sorted cells. TCRbeta CDR3 regions were sequenced using the immunoSEQ Assay. The clones in this table, taken by TCRdb from immuneACCESS, are in-frame only. Not every clone is retained; where verified, under half of the shortfall comes from an unresolved V gene, and the cause of the rest is unknown. Within this sample are some 130,000 clones, with about nine tenths of them counted one time only. Roughly 1.1% of the sample rests with the top ten. The trial excluded patients who had a history of autoimmune disease or were on systemic immunosuppression. In every dose cohort, peripheral blood was drawn for TCR sequencing at baseline, cycle 4 day 1, and cycle 7 day 1. The samples were taken from a phase I, first-in-human, multicenter, open-label dose-escalation trial of ivuxolimab. The trial enrolled adults with locally advanced or metastatic head and neck squamous cell, hepatocellular, melanoma or renal cell carcinoma. Before TCR sequencing, CD4+ T cells and CD8+ T cells from peripheral blood were sorted into separate populations.

The sample consisted of CD4+ or CD8+ T cells sorted from blood, taken in a trial of the OX40 agonist ivuxolimab. The sequence was collected from an adult with an advanced solid tumor such as melanoma, head and neck, liver or kidney cancer.

The DNA sequence is as follows: TGTGCCAGCAGTTCACCGGGACTATCTAAAGACAATGAGCAGTTCTTC. Protein translation: CASSSPGLSKDNEQFF. Rearrangement joined TRBV28 to TRBJ2-1; the junction holds 7 bases that match TRBD2. The germline V gene provides CDR1 MDHEN and CDR2 SYDVKM. The CDR3 sequence holds 16 residues, the cysteine and phenylalanine included. Solely the CDR3 DNA is kept, with 48 bases framed from the first base. Trimming leaves V shorter by 4 bases and J shorter by 5 bases, with the junction holding 11 bases beyond the gene matches.